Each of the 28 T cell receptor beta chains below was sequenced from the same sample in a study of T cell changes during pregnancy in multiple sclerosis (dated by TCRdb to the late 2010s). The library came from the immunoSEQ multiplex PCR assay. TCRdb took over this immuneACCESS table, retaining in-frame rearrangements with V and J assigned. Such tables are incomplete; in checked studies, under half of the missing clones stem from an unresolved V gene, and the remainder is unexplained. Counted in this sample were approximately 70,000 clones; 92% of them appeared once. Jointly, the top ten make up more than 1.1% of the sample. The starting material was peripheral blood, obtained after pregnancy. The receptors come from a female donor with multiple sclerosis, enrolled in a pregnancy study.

CDR3 residues: CASSPQWTSGYNEQFF. CDR3 nucleotide sequence: TGTGCCAGCAGCCCCCAATGGACTAGCGGATACAATGAGCAGTTCTTC. V gene TRBV4-2 combines with J gene TRBJ2-1; TRBD2 matches at 10 bases. Per germline, CDR1 LGHNA and CDR2 YNFKEQ. The CDR3 is 16 residues long. J was trimmed by 4 bases and V by 4 bases; bases with no gene match: 7.

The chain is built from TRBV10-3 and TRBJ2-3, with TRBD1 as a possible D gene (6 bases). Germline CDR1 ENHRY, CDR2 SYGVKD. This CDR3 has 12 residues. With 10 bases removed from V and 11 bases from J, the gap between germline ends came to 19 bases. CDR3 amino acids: CATHQAGAEQYF. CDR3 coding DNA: TGTGCCACCCACCAGGCAGGGGCAGAGCAGTATTTT.

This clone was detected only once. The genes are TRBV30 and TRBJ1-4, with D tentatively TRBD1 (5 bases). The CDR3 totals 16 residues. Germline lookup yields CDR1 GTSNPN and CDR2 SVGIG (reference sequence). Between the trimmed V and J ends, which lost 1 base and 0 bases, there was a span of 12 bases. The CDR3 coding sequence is TGTGCCTGGAGTGGGGGCAGAGCTGCAACTAATGAAAAACTGTTTTTT. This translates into CAWSGGRAATNEKLFF.

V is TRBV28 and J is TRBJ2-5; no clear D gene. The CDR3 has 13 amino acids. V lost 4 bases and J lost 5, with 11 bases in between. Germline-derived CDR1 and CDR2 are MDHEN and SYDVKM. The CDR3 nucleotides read TGTGCCAGCAGTTCTCCCGGGTTCGAGACCCAGTACTTC. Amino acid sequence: CASSSPGFETQYF. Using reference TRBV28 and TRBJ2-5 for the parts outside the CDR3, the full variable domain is DVKVTQSSRYLVKRTGEKVFLECVQDMDHENMFWYRQDPGLGLRLIYFSYDVKMKEKGDIPEGYSVSREKKERFSLILESASTNQTSMYLCASSSPGFETQYFGPGTRLLVL.

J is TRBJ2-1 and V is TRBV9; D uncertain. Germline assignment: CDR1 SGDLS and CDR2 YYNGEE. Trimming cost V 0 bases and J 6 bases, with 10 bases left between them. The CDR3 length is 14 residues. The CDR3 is CASSVGSVPNEQFF. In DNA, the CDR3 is TGTGCCAGCAGCGTAGGAAGCGTCCCCAATGAGCAGTTCTTC.

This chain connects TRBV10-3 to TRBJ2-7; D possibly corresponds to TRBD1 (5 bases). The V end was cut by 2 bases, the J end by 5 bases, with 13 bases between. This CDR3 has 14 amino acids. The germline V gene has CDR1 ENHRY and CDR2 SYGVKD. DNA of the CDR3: TGTGCCATCAGTGAGGAGGCAGGGATAGACGAGCAGTACTTC. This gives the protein CAISEEAGIDEQYF.

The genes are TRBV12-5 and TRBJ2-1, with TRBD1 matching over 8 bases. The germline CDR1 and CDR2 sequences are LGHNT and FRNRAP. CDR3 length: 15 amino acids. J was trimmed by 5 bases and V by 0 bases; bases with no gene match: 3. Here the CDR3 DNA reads TGTGCTAGTGGTTTGGTCTCCAGGGGGCACAATGAGCAGTTCTTC. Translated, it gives CASGLVSRGHNEQFF.

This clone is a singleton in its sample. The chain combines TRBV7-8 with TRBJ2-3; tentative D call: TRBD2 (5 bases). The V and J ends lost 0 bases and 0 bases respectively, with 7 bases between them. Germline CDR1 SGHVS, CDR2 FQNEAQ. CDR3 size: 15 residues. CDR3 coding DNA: TGTGCCAGCAGCTTAGCGGAGCGGAGCACAGATACGCAGTATTTT. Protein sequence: CASSLAERSTDTQYF. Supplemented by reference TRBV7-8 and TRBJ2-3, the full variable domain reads GAGVSQSPRYKVAKRGQDVALRCDPISGHVSLFWYQQALGQGPEFLTYFQNEAQLDKSGLPSDRFFAERPEGSVSTLKIQRTQQEDSAVYLCASSLAERSTDTQYFGPGTRLTVL.

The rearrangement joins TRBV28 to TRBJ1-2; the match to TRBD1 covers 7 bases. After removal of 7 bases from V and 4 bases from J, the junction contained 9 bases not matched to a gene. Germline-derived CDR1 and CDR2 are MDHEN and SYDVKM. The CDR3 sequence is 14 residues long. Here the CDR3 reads CASKPQGDSYGYTF. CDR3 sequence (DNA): TGTGCCAGCAAGCCGCAAGGGGACAGCTATGGCTACACCTTC.

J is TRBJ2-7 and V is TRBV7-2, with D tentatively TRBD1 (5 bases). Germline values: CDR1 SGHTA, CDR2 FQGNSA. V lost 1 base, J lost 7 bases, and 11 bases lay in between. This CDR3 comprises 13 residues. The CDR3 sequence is CASSLGQGWEQYF. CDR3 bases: TGTGCCAGCAGCTTAGGCCAGGGCTGGGAGCAGTACTTC.

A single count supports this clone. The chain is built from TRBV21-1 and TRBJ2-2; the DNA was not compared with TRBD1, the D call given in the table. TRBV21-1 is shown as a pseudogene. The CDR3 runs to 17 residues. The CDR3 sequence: CASSKGRDRSNTGELFF. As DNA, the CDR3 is TGTGCCAGCAGCAAAGGACGGGACAGGTCGAACACCGGGGAGCTGTTTTTT.

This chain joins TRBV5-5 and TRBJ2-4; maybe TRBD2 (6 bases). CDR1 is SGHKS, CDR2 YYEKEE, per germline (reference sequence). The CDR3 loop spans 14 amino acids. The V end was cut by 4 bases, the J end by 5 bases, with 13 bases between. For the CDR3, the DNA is TGTGCCAGCAGCCTCGGGACGGGGGAAAACATTCAGTACTTC. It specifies CASSLGTGENIQYF.

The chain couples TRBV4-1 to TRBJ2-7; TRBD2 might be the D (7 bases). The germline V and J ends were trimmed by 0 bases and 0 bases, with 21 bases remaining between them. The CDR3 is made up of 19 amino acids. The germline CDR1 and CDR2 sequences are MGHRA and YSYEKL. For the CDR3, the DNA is TGCGCCAGCAGCCAAGATGGCAGTCGGGGGGCTAGCGTCTCCTACGAGCAGTACTTC. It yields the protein CASSQDGSRGASVSYEQYF.

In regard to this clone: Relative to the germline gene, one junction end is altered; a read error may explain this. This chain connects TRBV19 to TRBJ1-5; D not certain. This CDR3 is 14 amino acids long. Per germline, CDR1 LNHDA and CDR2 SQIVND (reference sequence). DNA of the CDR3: TGTGCCAGTAGTATGGTGGCCACCAATGAGCCCCAGCATTTT. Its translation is CASSMVATNEPQHF.

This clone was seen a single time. CDR3 DNA: TGTGCCAGCAGTTGGAGGGCAACCAATCAGCCCCAGCATTTT. Its translation is CASSWRATNQPQHF. The V and J genes are TRBV27 and TRBJ1-5; no definite D call. Germline values: CDR1 MNHEY, CDR2 SMNVEV (reference sequence). V gave up 4 bases and J gave up 3 bases, with 10 bases separating them. This CDR3 has 14 amino acids.

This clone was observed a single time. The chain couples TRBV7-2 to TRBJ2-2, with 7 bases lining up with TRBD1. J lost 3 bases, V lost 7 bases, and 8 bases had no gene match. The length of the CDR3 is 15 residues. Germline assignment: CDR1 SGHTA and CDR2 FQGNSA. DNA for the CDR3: TGTGCCAGCAAGAGGGGGCCCAAAGACACCGGGGAGCTGTTTTTT. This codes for CASKRGPKDTGELFF.

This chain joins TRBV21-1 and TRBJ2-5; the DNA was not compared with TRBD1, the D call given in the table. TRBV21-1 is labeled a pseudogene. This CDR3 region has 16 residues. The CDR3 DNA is TGTGCCAGCAGCGCGTTTTCGGGACAGATCCAAGAGACCCAGTACTTC. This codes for CASSAFSGQIQETQYF.

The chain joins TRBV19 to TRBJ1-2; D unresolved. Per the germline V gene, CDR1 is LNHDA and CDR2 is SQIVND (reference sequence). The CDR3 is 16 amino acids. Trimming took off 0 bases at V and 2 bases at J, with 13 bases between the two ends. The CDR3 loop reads CASSIDPSMPNYGYTF. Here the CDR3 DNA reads TGTGCCAGTAGTATAGACCCAAGCATGCCCAACTATGGCTACACCTTC.

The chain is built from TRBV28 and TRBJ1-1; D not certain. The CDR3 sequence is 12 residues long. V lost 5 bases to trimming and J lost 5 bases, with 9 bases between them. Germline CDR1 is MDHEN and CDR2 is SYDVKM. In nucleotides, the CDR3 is TGTGCCAGCAGTCTCCAGGATACTGAAGCTTTCTTT. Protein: CASSLQDTEAFF.

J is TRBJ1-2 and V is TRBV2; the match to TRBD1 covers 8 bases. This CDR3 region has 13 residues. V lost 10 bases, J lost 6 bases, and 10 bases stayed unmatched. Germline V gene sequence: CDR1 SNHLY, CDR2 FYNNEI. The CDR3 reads CAIRQGIYDGYTF. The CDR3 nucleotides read TGTGCCATCCGACAGGGGATATACGATGGCTACACCTTC. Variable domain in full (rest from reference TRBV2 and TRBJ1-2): EPEVTQTPSHQVTQMGQEVILRCVPISNHLYFYWYRQILGQKVEFLVSFYNNEISEKSEIFDDQFSVERPDGSNFTLKIRSTKLEDSAMYFCAIRQGIYDGYTFGSGTRLTVV.

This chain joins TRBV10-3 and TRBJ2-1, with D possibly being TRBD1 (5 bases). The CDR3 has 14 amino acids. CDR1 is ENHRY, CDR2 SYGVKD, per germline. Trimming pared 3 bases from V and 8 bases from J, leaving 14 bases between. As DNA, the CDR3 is TGTGCCATCAGTGAACCACAGGAAGGAGATGAGCAGTTCTTC. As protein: CAISEPQEGDEQFF.

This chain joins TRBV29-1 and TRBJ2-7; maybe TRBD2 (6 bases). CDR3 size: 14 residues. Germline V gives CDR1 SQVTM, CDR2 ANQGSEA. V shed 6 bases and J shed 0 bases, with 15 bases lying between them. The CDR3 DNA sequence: TGCAGCGTCGGAAGCGGGCAAAGCTCCTACGAGCAGTACTTC. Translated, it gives CSVGSGQSSYEQYF.

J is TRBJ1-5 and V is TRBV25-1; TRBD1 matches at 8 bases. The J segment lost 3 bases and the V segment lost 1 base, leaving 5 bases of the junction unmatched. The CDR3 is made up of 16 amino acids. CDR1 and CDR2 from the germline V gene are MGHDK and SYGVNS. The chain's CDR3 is CASSESTGGFNQPQHF. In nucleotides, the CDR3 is TGTGCCAGCAGTGAATCAACAGGGGGTTTCAATCAGCCCCAGCATTTT.

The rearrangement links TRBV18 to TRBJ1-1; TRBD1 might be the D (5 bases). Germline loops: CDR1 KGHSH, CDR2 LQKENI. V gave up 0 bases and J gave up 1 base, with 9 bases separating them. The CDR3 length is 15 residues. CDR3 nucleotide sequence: TGTGCCAGCTCACCACCGCCGGGGGGGAACACTGAAGCTTTCTTT. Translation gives CASSPPPGGNTEAFF.

The CDR3 sequence is CASSPMTLRSSDTQYF. The CDR3 nucleotides are TGTGCCAGCAGCCCTATGACTCTCCGATCTTCAGATACGCAGTATTTT. The rearrangement links TRBV5-6 to TRBJ2-3; D unresolved. The CDR3 totals 16 residues. Looked up from germline, CDR1 is SGHDT and CDR2 is YYEEEE. Trimming removed 4 bases at V and 4 bases at J, with 19 bases between.

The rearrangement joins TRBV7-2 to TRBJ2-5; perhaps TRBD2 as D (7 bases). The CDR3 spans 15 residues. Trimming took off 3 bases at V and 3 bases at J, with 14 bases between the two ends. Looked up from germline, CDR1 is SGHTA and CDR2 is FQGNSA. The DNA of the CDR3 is TGTGCCAGCAGCTTTATCAAGGGGGGGGAAGAGACCCAGTACTTC. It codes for CASSFIKGGEETQYF. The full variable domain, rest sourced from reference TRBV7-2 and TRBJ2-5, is GAGVSQSPSNKVTEKGKDVELRCDPISGHTALYWYRQSLGQGLEFLIYFQGNSAPDKSGLPSDRFSAERTGGSVSTLTIQRTQQEDSAVYLCASSFIKGGEETQYFGPGTRLLVL.

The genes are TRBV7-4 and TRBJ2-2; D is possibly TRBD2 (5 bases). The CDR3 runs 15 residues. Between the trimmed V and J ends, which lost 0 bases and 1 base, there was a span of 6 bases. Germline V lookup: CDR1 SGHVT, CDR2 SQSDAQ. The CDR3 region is CASSLASGNTGELFF. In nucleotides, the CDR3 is TGTGCCAGCAGCTTAGCCAGCGGGAACACCGGGGAGCTGTTTTTT.

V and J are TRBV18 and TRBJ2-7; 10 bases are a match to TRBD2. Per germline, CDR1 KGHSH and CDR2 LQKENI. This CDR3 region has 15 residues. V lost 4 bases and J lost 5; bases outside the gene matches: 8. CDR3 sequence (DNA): TGTGCCAGCTCACTCCTAGCGGGAGCCCCCAACGAGCAGTACTTC. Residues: CASSLLAGAPNEQYF. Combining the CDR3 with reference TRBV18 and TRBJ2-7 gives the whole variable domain NAGVMQNPRHLVRRRGQEARLRCSPMKGHSHVYWYRQLPEEGLKFMVYLQKENIIDESGMPKERFSAEFPKEGPSILRIQQVVRGDSAAYFCASSLLAGAPNEQYFGPGTRLTVT.